Listed below are T cell receptor beta chains from one sample, sequenced in a study of breast tumors, draining lymph nodes, adjacent tissues. TCRdb re-called the multiplex PCR reads with MiXCR, one entry per CDR3 protein. The sample yields tens of thousands of distinct CDR3 sequences, under 50% seen once. The sample consisted of breast tumor tissue. These receptors were obtained from a female donor with breast cancer. Some clones in this sample may be carry-over from other donors' samples. The CDR3 runs from the conserved cysteine through the conserved F or W. The D gene is left open where the match is weak. Size tells how often a clone was seen (once, few, many) or the class of an expanded clone, and some rows leave it out.

>TRBV9|TRBJ2-3|TRBD2|many
CASADSIGASGLADADTQYF
TGTGCCAGCGCCGACTCAATAGGGGCGTCGGGACTAGCCGACGCAGATACGCAGTATTTT
>TRBV20-1|TRBJ2-4|TRBD1|many
CSATRQGVDIQYF
TGCAGTGCTACAAGACAGGGAGTGGACATTCAGTACTTC
>TRBV20-1|TRBJ2-3|-|many
CSEWAVSTDTQYF
TGCAGTGAGTGGGCGGTTAGCACAGATACGCAGTATTTT
>TRBV29-1|TRBJ2-3|TRBD1|medium-sized
CSVEGTGTDTQYF
TGCAGCGTTGAAGGGACAGGGACAGATACGCAGTATTTT
>TRBV4-2|TRBJ1-5|-|many
CASSQEDSQGQPQHF
TGTGCCAGCAGCCAAGAGGACAGTCAGGGGCAGCCCCAGCATTTT
>TRBV7-2|TRBJ2-7|TRBD2|-
CASSPGTSGTRPYEQYF
TGTGCCAGCAGCCCGGGGACTAGCGGGACAAGACCCTACGAGCAGTACTTC
>TRBV11-2|TRBJ2-7|-|many
CASSLIGGAPREQYF
TGTGCCAGCAGCTTAATCGGTGGGGCCCCGAGGGAGCAGTACTTC
>TRBV10-3|TRBJ2-1|TRBD2|-
CASRTSGAYNEQFF
TGTGCTAGCAGGACTAGCGGGGCCTACAATGAGCAGTTCTTC
>TRBV20-1|TRBJ2-7|-|many
CSARRSQSSSYEQYF
TGCAGTGCTAGACGGTCCCAGAGTAGCTCCTACGAGCAGTACTTC
>TRBV3-1|TRBJ2-1|-|many
CASRDSQVRWSEQFF
TGTGCCAGCAGGGACAGCCAGGTGCGGTGGAGCGAGCAGTTCTTC
>TRBV15|TRBJ2-7|-|few
CATSSQSLGYEQYF
TGTGCCACCAGCAGCCAATCGTTGGGGTACGAGCAGTACTTC
>TRBV18|TRBJ2-4|-|few
CASSPTGTYNIQYF
TGTGCCAGCTCACCTACAGGGACGTACAACATTCAGTACTTC
>TRBV20-1|TRBJ1-6|-|-
CSARSPLHF
TGCAGTGCTAGGTCGCCCCTCCACTTT
>TRBV29-1|TRBJ1-1|-|many
CSGTRVYTEAFF
TGCAGCGGTACACGGGTATACACTGAAGCTTTCTTT
>TRBV11-3|TRBJ2-7|-|-
CASSNRRGAGERYF
TGTGCCAGCAGCAATCGGAGGGGCGCAGGCGAGCGGTACTTC
>TRBV12-3/TRBV12-4|TRBJ1-4|-|once
CASSSPRGRVGEKLFF
TGTGCCAGCAGTTCGCCGCGAGGCAGGGTAGGGGAAAAACTGTTTTTT
>TRBV7-9|TRBJ2-1|-|many
CASSPSGAQGPAREQFF
TGTGCCAGCAGCCCCAGCGGGGCCCAGGGGCCGGCTAGGGAGCAGTTCTTC
>TRBV29-1|TRBJ1-5|-|few
CSVGDQPQHF
TGCAGCGTTGGAGATCAGCCCCAGCATTTT
>TRBV2|TRBJ1-2|TRBD1|-
CASSPGGGNDGYTF
TGTGCCAGCAGCCCCGGAGGGGGCAATGATGGCTACACCTTC
>TRBV20-1|TRBJ1-5|TRBD1|once
CSARGGTGEQPQHF
TGCAGTGCTAGGGGAGGGACAGGGGAACAGCCCCAGCATTTT
>TRBV12-3/TRBV12-4|TRBJ2-2|-|many
CASSSGFTGELFF
TGTGCCAGCAGTTCGGGGTTCACCGGGGAGCTGTTTTTT
>TRBV29-1|TRBJ2-5|-|-
CSVAATGIQETQYF
TGCAGCGTGGCCGCTACAGGGATCCAAGAGACCCAGTACTTC
>TRBV20-1|TRBJ2-3|-|-
CGAPPQLHF
TGCGGTGCTCCCCCCCAGTTGCATTTT
>TRBV3-2|TRBJ1-1|-|-
CASSQVSRGTEAFF
TGTGCCAGCAGCCAAGTCTCTAGGGGAACTGAAGCTTTCTTT
>TRBV19|TRBJ2-3|TRBD2|-
CASSFPGQTLAGSHTDTQYF
TGTGCCAGTAGTTTCCCGGGACAGACACTAGCGGGAAGCCACACAGATACGCAGTATTTT
>TRBV29-1|TRBJ1-2|TRBD1|many
CSVDRVSYGYTF
TGCAGCGTCGACAGGGTCTCCTATGGCTACACCTTC
>TRBV20-1|TRBJ1-2|-|many
CSARDRTYTF
TGCAGTGCTAGAGATCGGACCTACACCTTC
>TRBV30|TRBJ2-7|TRBD2|many
CAWSVIAGFEQYF
TGTGCCTGGAGTGTAATAGCGGGATTTGAGCAGTACTTC
>TRBV5-4|TRBJ2-7|TRBD2|many
CASSLGGGGSLSYEQYF
TGTGCCAGCAGCTTGGGGGGCGGCGGGAGTTTGTCCTACGAGCAGTACTTC